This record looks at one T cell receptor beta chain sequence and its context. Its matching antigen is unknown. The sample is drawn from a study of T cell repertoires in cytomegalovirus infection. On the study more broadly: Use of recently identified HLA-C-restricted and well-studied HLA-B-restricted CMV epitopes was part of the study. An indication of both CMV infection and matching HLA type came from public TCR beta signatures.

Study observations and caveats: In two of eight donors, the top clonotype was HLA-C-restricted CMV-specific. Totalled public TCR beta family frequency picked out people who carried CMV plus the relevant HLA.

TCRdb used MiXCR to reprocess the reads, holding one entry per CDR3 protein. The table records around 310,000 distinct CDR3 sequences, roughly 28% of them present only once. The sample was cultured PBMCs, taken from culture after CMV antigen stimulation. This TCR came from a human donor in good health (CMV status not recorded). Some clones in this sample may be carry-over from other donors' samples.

CDR3 DNA: TGTGCCAGCAGTCTCCGACTAGCGGGGCACAATGAGCAGTTCTTC. This encodes CASSLRLAGHNEQFF. The rearrangement uses TRBV12-3 or TRBV12-4 and TRBJ2-1; 11 nucleotides line up with TRBD2. The V gene end was trimmed by 5 bases and the J gene end by 5 bases; junction bases not matched to a gene: 5. The CDR3 consists of 15 residues.